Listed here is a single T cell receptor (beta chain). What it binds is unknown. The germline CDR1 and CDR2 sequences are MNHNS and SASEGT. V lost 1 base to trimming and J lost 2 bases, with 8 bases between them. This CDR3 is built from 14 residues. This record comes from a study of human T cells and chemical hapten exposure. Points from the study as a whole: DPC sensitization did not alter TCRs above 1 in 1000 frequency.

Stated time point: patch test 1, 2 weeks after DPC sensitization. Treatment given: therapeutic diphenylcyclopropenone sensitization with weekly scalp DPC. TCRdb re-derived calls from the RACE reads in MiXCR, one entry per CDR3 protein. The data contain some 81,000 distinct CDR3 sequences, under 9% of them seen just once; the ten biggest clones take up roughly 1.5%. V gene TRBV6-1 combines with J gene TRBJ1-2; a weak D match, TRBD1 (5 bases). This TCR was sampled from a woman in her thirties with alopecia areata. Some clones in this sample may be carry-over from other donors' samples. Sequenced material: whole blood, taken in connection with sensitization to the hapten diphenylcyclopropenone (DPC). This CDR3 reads CASSEEPGNYGYTF. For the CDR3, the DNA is TGTGCCAGCAGTGAAGAGCCAGGGAACTATGGCTACACCTTC.